This TCR beta chain is from a study of metastatic and nonmetastatic thyroid tumors. Study information: Comparison of repertoires was carried out across blood and tumor or nodule tissue from malignant and benign thyroid patients.

V lost 0 bases and J lost 4, with 4 bases in between. The CDR3 is made up of 13 amino acids. The V gene's germline CDR1 is SGHVS and CDR2 FNYEAQ. The entire patient cohort was treatment-naive prior to thyroid surgery. This clone was seen at least ten times. TCRdb reassembled clones from the PCR reads with MiXCR. Of approximately 24,000 clones detected, 20% to 25% appear once; the ten largest clones hold 20% to 30%. Sequencing was done on a sample of blood. V is TRBV7-6 and J is TRBJ1-3, with unresolved D. This clonotype originated in a male donor with papillary thyroid cancer or a benign thyroid nodule (not recorded which). Some clones in this sample may be carry-over from other donors' samples. This CDR3 is CASSLALGNTIYF. DNA for the CDR3: TGTGCCAGCAGCTTAGCACTCGGAAACACCATATATTTT.